This T cell receptor beta chain was captured in a study of T cell changes during pregnancy in multiple sclerosis. The CDR3 runs 13 residues. V was cut by 8 bases and J by 6 bases, with 16 bases left in between. In germline, CDR1 is MNHEY, CDR2 SMNVEV (reference sequence). Method: immunoSEQ multiplex PCR; TCRdb's copy keeps in-frame clones and lacks some. The sample lists roughly 37,000 clones; 91% were seen once. The V gene is TRBV27, the J gene TRBJ1-2, with a possible D match to TRBD1 (5 bases). This sequence was found in a female donor in good health, enrolled as a control in a pregnancy study. The material was CD4+ T cells from peripheral blood mononuclear cells, obtained in the second trimester of pregnancy. The DNA for the CDR3 is TGTGCCAGCTCCCTTAGGGGTTCCGATGGCTACACCTTC. It encodes CASSLRGSDGYTF.